The 30 T cell receptor beta chains given below trace back to one sample, sequenced in a study of early T cells in non-severe SARS-CoV-2 infection. MiXCR, applied by TCRdb to the 5' RACE reads, yields one record per CDR3 protein. The sample lists about 59,000 distinct CDR3 sequences, 13% occurring once. Sequenced here: whole blood, sampled at baseline. The receptors stem from an adult who was a healthcare worker with PCR-confirmed SARS-CoV-2 infection or an uninfected control (not recorded which).

The rearrangement joins TRBV5-1 to TRBJ1-2; TRBD1 aligns across 10 bases. This CDR3 has 14 residues. Germline assignment: CDR1 SGHRS and CDR2 YFSETQ. With 2 bases clipped from V and 8 bases from J, the junction kept 6 bases outside the gene matches. DNA for the CDR3: TGCGCCAGCAGCTTCTCCGGGACAGGGGAAGGCTACACCTTC. This codes for CASSFSGTGEGYTF.

At least ten counts were recorded for this clonotype. The chain combines TRBV27 with TRBJ1-5; D not certain. Between the trimmed V and J ends, which lost 6 bases and 1 base, there was a span of 10 bases. The length of the CDR3 is 14 residues. Per germline, CDR1 MNHEY and CDR2 SMNVEV (reference sequence). DNA of the CDR3: TGTGCCAGCAGACCCGACATAAGCAATCAGCCCCAGCATTTT. This translates into CASRPDISNQPQHF.

The chain is built from TRBV24-1 and TRBJ2-5, with D tentatively TRBD1 (5 bases). CDR3 length: 13 amino acids. Germline V lookup: CDR1 KGHDR, CDR2 SFDVKD. V was shortened by 10 bases and J by 5 bases, with 16 bases between the two germline ends. The CDR3 is CATRDSVWETQYF. The CDR3 DNA is TGTGCCACGAGAGACAGTGTCTGGGAGACCCAGTACTTC.

This sequence joins TRBV3-1 and TRBJ1-3; 8 bases agree with TRBD1. Trimming cost V 4 bases and J 4 bases; bases outside gene matches: 3. The CDR3 length is 14 residues. Germline loops: CDR1 LGHDT, CDR2 YNNKEL (reference sequence). The CDR3 nucleotides read TGTGCCAGCAGCCTCGGGACAGGCGGAAACACCATATATTTT. Protein: CASSLGTGGNTIYF.

The chain employs TRBV5-1 and TRBJ2-3; unclear D gene. The CDR3 totals 13 residues. The germline V gene has CDR1 SGHRS and CDR2 YFSETQ. V was shortened by 1 base and J by 3 bases, with 6 bases between the two germline ends. The CDR3 bases are TGCGCCAGCAGCTTGATCGGAACAGATACGCAGTATTTT. Translated: CASSLIGTDTQYF.

J is TRBJ1-2 and V is TRBV10-3; 7 bases map to TRBD1. The CDR3 consists of 16 residues. The germline gives CDR1 ENHRY, CDR2 SYGVKD. V shed 5 bases and J 3 bases; nucleotides not matched to a gene: 12. CDR3 sequence reads: CAISYARTGGDYGYTF. CDR3 coding DNA: TGTGCCATCAGTTACGCCCGGACAGGAGGGGACTATGGCTACACCTTC.

V and J are TRBV7-8 and TRBJ1-1; D unclear. The V gene lost 3 bases and the J gene lost 1 base, with 9 bases spanning the gap. Germline values: CDR1 SGHVS, CDR2 FQNEAQ. The CDR3 has 14 amino acids. CDR3 nucleotides: TGTGCCAGCAGCTTCCAGCGGGGGAACACTGAAGCTTTCTTT. Its protein product is CASSFQRGNTEAFF.

This clonotype was seen ten or more times. The chain employs TRBV5-1 and TRBJ1-1; the match to TRBD1 covers 7 bases. The CDR3 runs to 16 residues. V gave up 2 bases and J gave up 2 bases; unmatched junction bases: 9. The germline V gene has CDR1 SGHRS and CDR2 YFSETQ. DNA of the CDR3: TGCGCCAGCAGCTTTCACGAGGGGACAGTAAACACTGAAGCTTTCTTT. Amino acid sequence: CASSFHEGTVNTEAFF.

This clonotype turned up a few times. V and J are TRBV7-2 and TRBJ2-7; D gene uncertain. The CDR3 has 15 amino acids. Trimming stripped 0 bases from V and 3 bases from J, with 12 bases between. Germline V gives CDR1 SGHTA, CDR2 FQGNSA. CDR3 coding DNA: TGTGCCAGCAGCTTAGCCTCCCCCCCTCTCTACGAGCAGTACTTC. As protein: CASSLASPPLYEQYF.

This clonotype was seen repeatedly, ten times or more. The chain uses TRBV4-1 and TRBJ2-3; D not resolved. The ends were cut back, 3 bases at V and 6 bases at J, with 7 bases in the middle. This CDR3 comprises 12 residues. The germline V gene has CDR1 MGHRA and CDR2 YSYEKL. CDR3 region: CASSHVRDTQYF. DNA of the CDR3: TGCGCCAGCAGCCACGTCCGGGATACGCAGTATTTT.

This clonotype was counted a few times. V gene TRBV11-2 combines with J gene TRBJ2-1, with a tentative D call TRBD1 (5 bases). V was shortened by 7 bases and J by 3 bases, with 13 bases between the two germline ends. The CDR3 runs to 14 residues. Germline lookup yields CDR1 SGHAT and CDR2 FQNNGV. DNA for the CDR3: TGTGCCAGCACCAAAGGAGACAGCTACAATGAGCAGTTCTTC. Encoded protein: CASTKGDSYNEQFF.

The V and J genes are TRBV21-1 and TRBJ2-2; the DNA was not compared with TRBD2, the D call given in the table. TRBV21-1 represents a pseudogene. CDR3 length: 15 residues. In DNA form, the CDR3 reads TGTGCCAGCAGCCACCCAGAGCAGGGCCCCGGGGAGCTGTTTTTT. Its protein is CASSHPEQGPGELFF.

This clonotype has ten or more counts. V gene TRBV6-4 combines with J gene TRBJ2-3, with a tentative D call TRBD2 (6 bases). Trimming removed 2 bases from V and 0 bases from J, with 6 bases in between. This CDR3 spans 14 amino acids. Germline CDR1 MRHNA, CDR2 SNTAGT. CDR3 sequence reads: CASSDSGSTDTQYF. The CDR3 DNA is TGTGCCAGCAGTGACAGCGGGAGCACAGATACGCAGTATTTT.

This clonotype showed up just a few times. The chain links TRBV29-1 to TRBJ2-5; D unresolved. The V end was cut by 6 bases, the J end by 2 bases, with 10 bases between. Germline V lookup: CDR1 SQVTM, CDR2 ANQGSEA. CDR3 size: 12 residues. CDR3 loop: CSVSIIQETQYF. CDR3 nucleotides: TGCAGCGTATCAATCATTCAAGAGACCCAGTACTTC.

There are a few counts of this clonotype. The CDR3 coding sequence is TGCGCCAGCAGTGTCGGGGGGAAAGACCCCACAGATACGCAGTATTTT. Its translation: CASSVGGKDPTDTQYF. J is TRBJ2-3 and V is TRBV10-2, with 7 positions matching TRBD2. V was clipped by 4 bases and J by 2 bases; unmatched bases: 9. Germline CDR1 WSHSY, CDR2 SAAADI. The CDR3 is 16 amino acids.

There are a few counts of this clonotype. The J gene is TRBJ1-1, the V gene TRBV14; maybe TRBD1 (6 bases). This CDR3 has 14 residues. Germline lookup yields CDR1 SGHDN and CDR2 FVKESK. Trimming stripped 2 bases from V and 6 bases from J, with 13 bases between. CDR3 in amino acids: CASSQHQQGSEAFF. Written as DNA, the CDR3 is TGTGCCAGCAGCCAACATCAACAGGGCTCTGAAGCTTTCTTT.

At least ten counts were recorded for this clonotype. This chain uses TRBV5-4 with TRBJ2-3; D possibly uses TRBD1 or TRBD2 (7 bases each). Germline values: CDR1 SGHNT, CDR2 YYREEE (reference sequence). The length of the CDR3 is 15 residues. Trimming took 0 bases from V and 6 from J, leaving 14 bases between them. The CDR3 DNA is TGTGCCAGCAGCTTGGACAGGGGAGGGTTGGATACGCAGTATTTT. It codes for CASSLDRGGLDTQYF.

This sequence joins TRBV20-1 and TRBJ2-7; TRBD1 matches at 7 bases. CDR1 and CDR2 (germline): DFQATT, SNEGSKA (reference sequence). Trimming at V came to 3 bases and at J to 5 bases, leaving 4 bases not matched to a gene. The CDR3 runs to 12 residues. CDR3 bases: TGCAGTGCTAGTAAGACAGGGAACGAGCAGTACTTC. As protein: CSASKTGNEQYF.

This sequence joins TRBV14 and TRBJ2-4; D might be TRBD1 or TRBD2, each matching 6 bases. Germline V gene sequence: CDR1 SGHDN, CDR2 FVKESK. The V gene lost 4 bases and the J gene lost 3 bases, with 16 bases spanning the gap. The length of the CDR3 is 16 residues. DNA of the CDR3: TGTGCCAGCAGCCCCCAAAGAGGAGGGGGCAAAAACATTCAGTACTTC. It specifies CASSPQRGGGKNIQYF.

The chain combines TRBV28 with TRBJ1-6; maybe TRBD1 (6 bases). This CDR3 region has 15 residues. The germline V and J ends were trimmed by 5 bases and 7 bases, with 15 bases remaining between them. Per the germline V gene, CDR1 is MDHEN and CDR2 is SYDVKM. CDR3 in amino acids: CASSPPGHPNSPLHF. CDR3 nucleotides: TGTGCCAGCAGTCCTCCGGGACATCCAAATTCACCCCTCCACTTT.

The V and J genes are TRBV11-3 and TRBJ2-5; no definite D call. Trimming took off 5 bases at V and 7 bases at J, with 11 bases between the two ends. The CDR3 runs to 12 residues. Germline loops: CDR1 SGHNT, CDR2 YENEEA. In nucleotides, the CDR3 is TGTGCCAGCAGCCCGCCTGAAGGGACCCAGTACTTC. It encodes CASSPPEGTQYF.

The V call is TRBV7-9, the J call TRBJ2-3; 10 bases match TRBD2. This CDR3 region has 15 residues. The junction had 5 bases not matched to a gene; V was cut back by 5 bases and J by 3 bases. From germline, CDR1 is SEHNR and CDR2 FQNEAQ (reference sequence). This CDR3 is CASSVSGGATDTQYF. In nucleotides, the CDR3 is TGTGCCAGCAGCGTCAGCGGGGGGGCAACAGATACGCAGTATTTT.

The table lists this clonotype with many counts. This chain uses TRBV7-2 with TRBJ2-7; maybe TRBD2 (5 bases). The CDR3 runs to 14 residues. V was pared by 5 bases and J by 2 bases, with 13 bases between. The germline V gene has CDR1 SGHTA and CDR2 FQGNSA. The CDR3 DNA reads as TGTGCCAGCAGCGCCCGGGAACAGCCCTACGAGCAGTACTTC. Protein: CASSAREQPYEQYF.

This clonotype was detected a few times. This sequence joins TRBV6-5 and TRBJ2-1; 8 bases line up with TRBD2. After removal of 0 bases from V and 6 bases from J, the junction contained 4 bases not matched to a gene. The CDR3 runs 15 residues. Germline V gives CDR1 MNHEY, CDR2 SVGAGI. CDR3 protein: CASSYSGGGPNEQFF. The DNA of the CDR3 is TGTGCCAGCAGTTACTCCGGCGGGGGGCCCAATGAGCAGTTCTTC.

In its sample, this clonotype was seen a few times. The chain uses TRBV27 and TRBJ1-1; 8 nucleotides match TRBD1. Germline values: CDR1 MNHEY, CDR2 SMNVEV (reference sequence). The V gene end was trimmed by 4 bases and the J gene end by 5 bases; junction bases not matched to a gene: 6. The CDR3 runs to 14 residues. As DNA, the CDR3 is TGTGCCAGCAGTTCGCTTGACAGGGGTACTGAAGCTTTCTTT. It is translated as CASSSLDRGTEAFF.

This clonotype was detected a few times. The rearrangement joins TRBV4-3 to TRBJ1-1, with D uncertain. Trimming pared 3 bases from V and 6 bases from J, leaving 8 bases between. Germline CDR1 reads LGHNA; CDR2 reads YSLEER. This CDR3 has 12 amino acids. CDR3 bases: TGCGCCAGCAGCCATCTGGGGTCTGAAGCTTTCTTT. Encoded protein: CASSHLGSEAFF.

Only a few counts were recorded for this clonotype. The rearrangement joins TRBV2 to TRBJ2-7; 8 bases align to TRBD1. V was pared by 8 bases and J by 2 bases, with 2 bases of the junction left unmatched. Germline V CDR1 and CDR2: SNHLY, FYNNEI. This CDR3 is 12 amino acids long. CDR3 loop: CASGQGAYEQYF. The CDR3 DNA reads TGTGCCAGCGGACAGGGCGCCTACGAGCAGTACTTC.

The chain carries TRBV7-6 and TRBJ1-2; no clear D gene. The V and J ends lost 1 base and 2 bases respectively, with 11 bases between them. The CDR3 has 15 residues. Germline CDR1 SGHVS, CDR2 FNYEAQ. The CDR3 protein is CASSLEVAANYGYTF. The CDR3 DNA reads TGTGCCAGCAGCTTAGAGGTGGCAGCGAACTATGGCTACACCTTC.

This clonotype was detected many times. The chain combines TRBV2 with TRBJ2-5, with TRBD1 as a possible D gene (5 bases). CDR3 length: 14 amino acids. CDR1 is SNHLY and CDR2 is FYNNEI in the germline V gene. V dropped 6 bases and J dropped 2 bases, with 13 bases sitting between them. The CDR3 sequence: CASRTRQIQETQYF. CDR3 nucleotides: TGTGCCAGCAGGACCCGACAGATACAAGAGACCCAGTACTTC.

Concerning this clonotype: The junction and the germline gene differ at one end; a read error may be behind it. This chain links TRBV5-1 with TRBJ2-1; D is unresolved. CDR1 and CDR2 from the germline V gene are SGHRS and YFSETQ. The CDR3 covers 16 residues. CDR3 in amino acids: CASSSPVWGTYNEQFF. DNA of the CDR3: TGCGCCAGCAGCTCCCCAGTCTGGGGAACCTACAACGAGCAGTTCTTC.